Sequencing of this T cell receptor beta chain was carried out in a study of T cells expressing NK-cell markers (dated by TCRdb to the early 2020s). About the investigation overall: TCR beta-chain repertoires were profiled in sorted CD3+CD56+NKG2C+, CD3+CD56+NKG2C- and CD3+CD56-NKG2C+ T-cell subsets from roughly eight donors. Of the eight sequenced donors, seven were found to be HCMV-seropositive and one was found to be HCMV-seronegative. The study sequenced eight donors, all healthy volunteers chosen at random: three men and five women. The libraries were sequenced on Illumina HiSeq 2000/2500, MiSeq or NextSeq, producing 2 x 150 bp reads.

Comment on this clonotype: Its specific antigen is unknown.

Here is what the overall study found, with its caveats: It remained unclear whether the expanded NKG2C-expressing T cell clones were specific for HCMV antigens. Those dominant clonotypes were again the most abundant among CD3+CD56-NKG2C+ cells in a handful of donors, at roughly 25-65%. For about 6 donors, the dominant CD3+CD56+NKG2C+ clonotypes were among the top 10 CD8+ clonotypes and accounted for 1.0-7.0% of CD8+ T cells.

The listed sequencing device is Illumina HiSeq 2000. TCR beta cDNA libraries were made by 5'RACE template switching that added a universal primer site and unique molecular identifiers. Synthesis of cDNA was primed from the TCR beta constant segment and was followed by two consecutive PCR amplification steps. The original methods were these. Reads were demultiplexed and grouped by UMI with MIGEC, and clonotypes were assembled and quantified with MiTCR. To exclude erroneous sequences, only TCR cDNA sequences supported by at least two reads were retained. The tcR package was used for downstream repertoire analysis, and clonotypes were matched across fractions by CDR3 nucleotide sequence plus V segment. VDJmatch was used to annotate antigen specificity against VDJdb, with one amino acid substitution allowed in CDR3. TCRdb reprocessed the reads into one record per CDR3 protein sequence, lacking DNA. The authors' filters were not applied to this entry. The sample's clone listing holds about 450,000 distinct CDR3 sequences. Clones ranked in the top ten supply roughly 7.2% of the sample.

HCMV-specific IgG was detected in serum with a commercial ELISA kit to determine HCMV serostatus. Peripheral blood mononuclear cells were isolated from blood by Ficoll density gradient centrifugation. The specimen sequenced was blood T cells: a sorted CD56 or NKG2C T cell subset, CD4+ or CD8+ T cells, or bulk PBMC T cells (not recorded which). This TCR was sampled from a woman aged 18-70 years in good health.

The CDR3 protein sequence reads: CSARQGVYNEQFF. The rearrangement joined TRBV20-1 to TRBJ2-1; TCRdb's assignment of TRBD1 cannot be checked, as there is no DNA. There are 13 amino acids in the CDR3, from cysteine to phenylalanine inclusive. Only the protein is on record. CDR1 DFQATT and CDR2 SNEGSKA are derived from the germline V gene (reference sequence).